These 25 T cell receptor beta chains were sequenced from one sample in a study of T cells in women clearing cervical HPV infection. TCRdb keeps only in-frame clones here, not all; method: immunoSEQ multiplex PCR. The sample data list some 25,000 clones. Sequenced material: blood buffy coat. The receptors come from a woman between 18 and 70 years old with a cervical HPV16 infection that either progressed to CIN3+ or cleared (not recorded which).

As concerns this clone: The DNA ends 3 residues before the CDR3 does, and the rest of the CDR3 is filled in from the germline J gene. The chain links TRBV7-9 to TRBJ1-2; a possible D gene is TRBD1 (6 bases). Germline V CDR1 and CDR2: SEHNR, FQNEAQ (reference sequence). The CDR3 contains 11 residues. CDR3 bases read: TGTGCCAGCAGCCGCGGGGGACAC. It specifies CASSRGGH. The full-length CDR3 reads as CASSRGGHYTF.

About this clone: The sequence runs out 3 residues before the end of the CDR3; the remainder is reconstructed from the germline J gene. The chain recombines TRBV12-3 or TRBV12-4 with TRBJ2-7; the match to TRBD2 covers 7 bases. The CDR3 contains 18 residues. The J segment lost 1 base and the V segment lost 3 bases, leaving 15 bases of the junction unmatched. The CDR3 spells CASSFSDLSGKSSYEQYF. Partial CDR3 DNA: TGTGCCAGCAGTTTCTCAGACTTGAGCGGGAAAAGTTCCTACGAG.

Remarks on this clone: Coverage ceases 3 residues before the CDR3 finishes, and the germline J gene fills in the end. The J gene is TRBJ2-5, the V gene TRBV20-1; TRBD1 aligns across 10 bases. The CDR3 length is 13 residues. The V segment lost 7 bases and the J segment 4 bases; nucleotides outside the gene matches: 6. Germline V CDR1 and CDR2: DFQATT, SNEGSKA (reference sequence). The CDR3 sequence is CSVGTGAGETQYF. The covered CDR3 bases are TGCAGTGTCGGGACAGGGGCGGGAGAGACC.

A note on this clone: The CDR3 extends 3 residues past the end of the read, so its final part is completed from the germline J gene. This specimen includes other DNA sequences encoding the same CDR3. This chain links TRBV6-1 with TRBJ1-3; possibly TRBD1 for D (6 bases). V shed 2 bases and J shed 0 bases, with 8 bases lying between them. The CDR3 spans 15 residues. Germline assignment: CDR1 MNHNS and CDR2 SASEGT. CDR3 sequence reads: CASSENRASGNTIYF. The DNA read from the CDR3 is TGTGCCAGCAGTGAAAACAGGGCCTCTGGAAACACC.

On this clone: The read ends 3 residues early relative to the CDR3; the germline J gene fills the gap. The chain joins TRBV5-1 to TRBJ1-4; 8 nucleotides match TRBD1. This CDR3 region has 15 residues. Per the germline V gene, CDR1 is SGHRS and CDR2 is YFSETQ. CDR3 DNA, as far as it was read: TGCGCCAGCAGCTTGGCGGACAGGGAGGGGTCACCA. Protein: CASSLADREGSP. In full, the CDR3 is CASSLADREGSPLFF.

To note about this clone: From the germline J gene comes the end of the CDR3, since the read stops 3 residues before it. The gene calls are TRBV5-6 and TRBJ1-2; D is unclear. CDR3 length: 14 amino acids. The ends were cut back, 0 bases at V and 3 bases at J, with 9 bases in the middle. CDR1 and CDR2 from the germline V gene are SGHDT and YYEEEE. CDR3 DNA, as far as it was read: TGTGCCAGCAGCTTGGCTTCGCAGTACTATGGC. Protein sequence: CASSLASQYYG. In full, the CDR3 is CASSLASQYYGYTF.

In the case of this clone: The read gets to within 3 residues of the CDR3 end, and the germline J gene fills in the rest. This chain connects TRBV6-2 or TRBV6-3 to TRBJ2-4; the D gene is possibly TRBD1 (5 bases). This CDR3 contains 12 residues. CDR1 is MNHEY, CDR2 SVGEGT, per germline. The CDR3 is CASSSRGHGQYF. The CDR3 bases that were read are TGTGCCAGCAGTTCAAGGGGTCACGGT.

With respect to this clone: The DNA ends 3 residues before the CDR3 does, and the rest of the CDR3 is filled in from the germline J gene. J is TRBJ1-2 and V is TRBV20-1, with TRBD1 as a possible D gene (5 bases). CDR1 and CDR2 (germline): DFQATT, SNEGSKA (reference sequence). V was pared by 6 bases and J by 3 bases, with 14 bases between. This CDR3 contains 13 residues. This CDR3 is CSASAGMDYGYTF. Partial CDR3 DNA: TGCAGTGCGTCCGCAGGGATGGACTATGGC.

The sequenced part of the CDR3 DNA is TGCAGTGCTAGAGACCACAAGGCAAACGAG. Protein: CSARDHKANE. The entire CDR3 protein reads CSARDHKANEQYF. This chain uses TRBV20-1 with TRBJ2-7; no definite D call. With the read ending 3 residues before the CDR3 end, the germline J gene is used to fill in that end. CDR3 length: 13 amino acids. The germline V gene has CDR1 DFQATT and CDR2 SNEGSKA (reference sequence). V was clipped by 0 bases and J by 5 bases, with 11 bases between them.

Comment on this clone: The read ends 3 residues before the CDR3 terminus; that terminus is restored from the germline J gene. This sequence joins TRBV5-1 and TRBJ2-1; 11 nucleotides line up with TRBD1. The CDR3 is 15 residues long. Per germline, CDR1 SGHRS and CDR2 YFSETQ. The V segment lost 3 bases and the J segment 3 bases; nucleotides outside the gene matches: 2. The DNA read from the CDR3 is TGCGCCAGCAGCTCGGGACAGGGGGTCTACAATGAG. Translating gives CASSSGQGVYNE. The CDR3 in its entirety is CASSSGQGVYNEQFF.

Worth noting for this clone: From the germline J gene comes the end of the CDR3, since the read stops 3 residues before it. The V call is TRBV28, the J call TRBJ1-2; the match to TRBD1 covers 8 bases. With 6 bases clipped from V and 4 bases from J, the junction kept 7 bases outside the gene matches. Germline V gene sequence: CDR1 MDHEN, CDR2 SYDVKM. CDR3 length: 14 residues. Partial CDR3 DNA: TGTGCCAGCAGCTCCGGACAGGGCTCCTATGGC. The encoded protein is CASSSGQGSYG. The complete CDR3 protein is CASSSGQGSYGYTF.

A word on this clone: The CDR3 is cut off 3 residues early in the read; its end comes from the germline J gene. This chain uses TRBV6-2 or TRBV6-3 with TRBJ1-4, with TRBD1 matching over 10 bases. This CDR3 is 14 amino acids long. In germline, CDR1 is MNHEY, CDR2 SVGEGT. The CDR3 bases that were read are TGTGCCAGCAGCCGACAGGGGGCAATTTCACCA. Encoded protein: CASSRQGAISP. The entire CDR3 protein is CASSRQGAISPLFF.

Concerning this clone: The read is 3 residues too short to cover the CDR3 end, so that end is filled in from the germline J gene. The chain uses TRBV7-9 and TRBJ1-1; D is possibly TRBD1 (5 bases). Between the trimmed V and J ends, which lost 2 bases and 4 bases, there was a span of 11 bases. Germline assignment: CDR1 SEHNR and CDR2 FQNEAQ (reference sequence). The CDR3 has 14 amino acids. The CDR3 loop reads CASSLRGGGTEAFF. The CDR3 DNA, read in part, is TGTGCCAGCAGCTTACGGGGGGGAGGCACTGAA.

Notes on this clone: Its ends do not fully match the called genes, so a read error is possible. Coverage ceases 3 residues before the CDR3 finishes, and the germline J gene fills in the end. The V gene is TRBV4-2, the J gene TRBJ2-3, with a possible D match to TRBD2 (5 bases). Germline V CDR1 and CDR2: LGHNA, YNFKEQ. This CDR3 is built from 16 residues. The CDR3 protein is CASSHTLAPSTDTQYF. Partial CDR3 DNA: TGCGCCAGCAGCCACACCCTAGCACCTAGCACAGATACG.

CDR3: CASSLVPFNSPLHF. The CDR3 bases that were read are TGTGCCAGCAGTTTAGTCCCTTTTAATTCACCC. This chain uses TRBV12-3 or TRBV12-4 with TRBJ1-6; no definite D call. The read comes to an end 3 residues before the CDR3 does, leaving the germline J gene to fill in the end. Trimming left V 1 base short and J 6 bases short, with 7 bases between. The CDR3 consists of 14 residues.

Comment on this clone: The read comes to an end 3 residues before the CDR3 does, leaving the germline J gene to fill in the end. The genes are TRBV7-2 and TRBJ2-1; D unresolved. V lost 5 bases and J 7 bases, leaving 12 bases between the germline ends. This CDR3 region has 13 residues. From germline, CDR1 is SGHTA and CDR2 FQGNSA. The chain's CDR3 is CASSVYSLNEQFF. The sequenced part of the CDR3 DNA is TGTGCCAGCAGCGTTTACTCTCTAAATGAG.

Regarding this clone: The read gets to within 3 residues of the CDR3 end, and the germline J gene fills in the rest. The genes are TRBV5-1 and TRBJ2-5; 7 bases fit TRBD1. The trim removed 4 bases at V and 2 bases at J, leaving 11 bases unmatched. Germline loops: CDR1 SGHRS, CDR2 YFSETQ. The CDR3 covers 16 residues. The CDR3 sequence is CASSAGIRDRQETQYF. Partial CDR3 DNA: TGCGCCAGCAGCGCCGGTATACGGGACAGACAAGAGACC.

On this clone: Read coverage stops 3 residues before the CDR3 terminus; the germline J gene supplies the remainder. This chain uses TRBV9 with TRBJ2-3, with D possibly TRBD2 on 5 matching bases. The CDR3 contains 14 residues. Germline CDR1 reads SGDLS; CDR2 reads YYNGEE. V was shortened by 3 bases and J by 5 bases, with 13 bases between the two germline ends. The CDR3 region is CASSASARGDTQYF. The sequenced CDR3 bases are TGTGCCAGCAGCGCATCGGCCCGGGGAGATACG.

Details on this clone: The read gets to within 3 residues of the CDR3 end, and the germline J gene fills in the rest. The rearrangement links TRBV30 to TRBJ2-5; 9 bases align to TRBD1. Germline CDR1 GTSNPN, CDR2 SVGIG (reference sequence). CDR3 size: 15 residues. V lost 0 bases and J lost 2; bases outside the gene matches: 4. The part of the CDR3 DNA that was read is TGTGCCTGGAGTGTAATGACAGGGGGGCAAGAGACC. Its translation is CAWSVMTGGQET. The whole CDR3 sequence is CAWSVMTGGQETQYF.

To note about this clone: The sequence runs out 3 residues before the end of the CDR3; the remainder is reconstructed from the germline J gene. The chain joins TRBV7-3 to TRBJ1-1, with D maybe TRBD1 (6 bases). The CDR3 is 13 residues long. Trimming left V 5 bases short and J 1 base short, with 8 bases between. Per germline, CDR1 SGHTA and CDR2 FQGTGA. CDR3 bases read: TGTGCCAGCAGCGAGACAGGGAACACTGAA. It yields the protein CASSETGNTE. The CDR3 in its entirety is CASSETGNTEAFF.

About this clone: With the read ending 3 residues before the CDR3 end, the germline J gene is used to fill in that end. The chain is built from TRBV7-3 and TRBJ1-2, with D hard to call. The CDR3 consists of 13 residues. The germline CDR1 and CDR2 sequences are SGHTA and FQGTGA. CDR3 bases read: TGTGCCAGCAGCTTTCTATACGACAATGAC. Translated, it gives CASSFLYDND. The whole CDR3 sequence is CASSFLYDNDYTF.

Comments on this clone: Read data end 3 residues before the CDR3 end; the end is taken from the germline J gene. The rearrangement joins TRBV12-3 or TRBV12-4 to TRBJ2-3, with D tentatively TRBD2 (6 bases). The CDR3 is 16 amino acids. Trimming stripped 2 bases from V and 4 bases from J, with 16 bases between. The CDR3: CASSLPPSTSPDTQYF. The CDR3 bases that were read are TGTGCCAGCAGTTTACCCCCCTCGACTAGTCCAGATACG.

Concerning this clone itself: The DNA ends 3 residues before the CDR3 does, and the rest of the CDR3 is filled in from the germline J gene. V is TRBV10-2 and J is TRBJ2-1; the match to TRBD2 covers 14 bases. V was clipped by 4 bases and J by 7 bases; unmatched bases: 6. CDR3 length: 16 amino acids. Germline CDR1 is WSHSY and CDR2 is SAAADI. The CDR3 bases that were read are TGCGCCAGCAGTGTGACTAGCGGGGGGGTTTTAAATGAG. Protein: CASSVTSGGVLNE. The CDR3 in its entirety is CASSVTSGGVLNEQFF.

For this clone: The CDR3 end lies 3 residues beyond the end of the read and is filled in from the germline J gene. The chain employs TRBV20-1 and TRBJ1-2, with TRBD1 matching over 8 bases. CDR3 size: 13 residues. Germline V gene sequence: CDR1 DFQATT, CDR2 SNEGSKA (reference sequence). Trimming cost V 6 bases and J 7 bases; bases outside gene matches: 10. CDR3 DNA (partial): TGCAGTGCACGTCAGGGGGCGTCAGGTGGC. As protein: CSARQGASGG. The full-length CDR3 reads as CSARQGASGGYTF.

Worth noting for this clone: The CDR3 end falls 3 residues outside the read, so it is completed with the germline J gene. The V call is TRBV5-5, the J call TRBJ1-1, with 7 bases lining up with TRBD1. Per germline, CDR1 SGHKS and CDR2 YYEKEE (reference sequence). There are 15 residues in the CDR3. Losses at the gene ends were 4 bases for V and 1 base for J; bases not matched to a gene: 7. CDR3 DNA, as far as it was read: TGTGCCAGCAGCGGGGTAGGGGGCCAGAACACTGAA. It is translated as CASSGVGGQNTE. The whole CDR3 is CASSGVGGQNTEAFF.